This entry is about one TCR beta chain. Its matching antigen is unknown. Some clones are missing from TCRdb's copy, which holds only in-frame ones; the method was immunoSEQ multiplex PCR. The data contain over 750,000 clones, approximately 97% of them singletons. Trimming pared 6 bases from V and 7 bases from J, leaving 17 bases between. Germline-derived CDR1 and CDR2 are MNHEY and SVGAGI. This CDR3 region has 14 residues. Positive CCR7 selection of CD45RO-negative cells yielded the naive CD8 cells, and terminally differentiated effector memory CD45RA+ cells were excluded. The record originates from a study of shared clonotypes between healthy human individuals. General study points: Rarefaction gave evidence that sorted-subset sequencing remained incomplete despite large depth.

Sequencing was carried out using naive CD8+ T cells sorted from blood. This chain links TRBV6-5 with TRBJ2-3, with D possibly being TRBD2 (5 bases). The clonotype comes from a man aged 25-45 years in good health. The CDR3 protein is CASREGIRPNTQYF. In DNA, the CDR3 is TGTGCCAGCAGAGAGGGAATTCGACCTAATACGCAGTATTTT.